These 27 T cell receptor beta chains came from one sample sequenced in a study of human T cells and chemical hapten exposure. Using its own MiXCR run on the RACE reads, TCRdb lists one record per CDR3 protein. The sample includes some 380,000 distinct CDR3 sequences, roughly 4.8% seen only once; the top ten take 2% to 2.5%. Time point defined: patch test 1, 2 weeks after DPC sensitization. Treatment specified: therapeutic diphenylcyclopropenone sensitization with weekly scalp DPC. Material: whole blood, obtained in connection with sensitization to the hapten diphenylcyclopropenone (DPC). The origin of the receptors is a woman in her fifties or sixties with alopecia areata. Some clones in this sample may be carry-over from other donors' samples.

This clonotype was observed a handful of times. This chain uses TRBV2 with TRBJ1-5; no firm D call. The CDR3 runs 14 residues. Germline lookup yields CDR1 SNHLY and CDR2 FYNNEI. The ends were cut back, 8 bases at V and 0 bases at J, with 11 bases in the middle. For the CDR3, the DNA is TGTGCCAGCCCGGACCTCAGTAGCAATCAGCCCCAGCATTTT. Translation gives CASPDLSSNQPQHF.

Many counts were recorded for this clonotype. J is TRBJ2-3 and V is TRBV7-2, with D uncertain. The germline CDR1 and CDR2 sequences are SGHTA and FQGNSA. V was shortened by 2 bases and J by 4 bases, with 10 bases between the two germline ends. The CDR3 covers 14 residues. Here the CDR3 DNA reads TGTGCCAGCAGCTTAAGACTTGTCGCAGATACGCAGTATTTT. Amino acids: CASSLRLVADTQYF.

The chain recombines TRBV6-2 or TRBV6-3 with TRBJ2-5; 7 bases line up with TRBD2. The trim removed 8 bases at V and 6 bases at J, leaving 12 bases unmatched. Per germline, CDR1 MNHEY and CDR2 SVGEGT. The CDR3 consists of 14 residues. DNA of the CDR3: TGTGCCAGCTGTCTCGGGGGAGGGCCACAGACCCAGTACTTC. Its translation is CASCLGGGPQTQYF.

This clonotype turned up a few times. The chain is built from TRBV20-1 and TRBJ2-2; 9 nucleotides agree with TRBD2. Germline CDR1 and CDR2: DFQATT and SNEGSKA (reference sequence). CDR3 length equals 16 residues. Trimming took 0 bases from V and 6 from J; bases not matched to a gene: 8. CDR3 DNA sequence: TGCAGTGCTAGAGATCGGGGCGGGAGGGCAGCCGGGGAGCTGTTTTTT. Translated: CSARDRGGRAAGELFF.

In this sample, this clonotype turned up a few times. The V gene is TRBV6-2 or TRBV6-3, the J gene TRBJ2-7; maybe TRBD2 (5 bases). The CDR3 consists of 13 residues. Looked up from germline, CDR1 is MNHEY and CDR2 is SVGEGT. V was cut by 8 bases and J by 2 bases, with 13 bases left in between. This CDR3 is CASSPVGTYEQYF. In nucleotides, the CDR3 is TGTGCCAGCTCCCCCGTCGGGACCTACGAGCAGTACTTC.

This clonotype was picked up many times. CDR3: CSVTQGHSGNTIYF. The CDR3 DNA follows: TGCAGCGTGACACAGGGTCACTCTGGAAACACCATATATTTT. The chain uses TRBV29-1 and TRBJ1-3; TRBD1 is a possible D gene (6 bases). V was pared by 6 bases and J by 0 bases, with 12 bases between. The CDR3 is 14 residues long. CDR1 and CDR2 from the germline V gene are SQVTM and ANQGSEA.

The chain has TRBV27 and TRBJ1-1, with D possibly being TRBD1 (5 bases). The V end was cut by 0 bases, the J end by 5 bases, with 13 bases between. Germline lookup yields CDR1 MNHEY and CDR2 SMNVEV (reference sequence). There are 15 residues in the CDR3. The CDR3 nucleotides are TGTGCCAGCAGTTTATCGGTGACAGCAGTTACTGAAGCTTTCTTT. It specifies CASSLSVTAVTEAFF.

In this sample, this clonotype turned up a few times. This chain joins TRBV19 and TRBJ1-2; 8 bases are a match to TRBD1. Trimming cost V 6 bases and J 6 bases; bases outside gene matches: 3. Germline V lookup: CDR1 LNHDA, CDR2 SQIVND (reference sequence). The CDR3 is made up of 12 amino acids. The CDR3 is CASRGQADGYTF. The CDR3 DNA is TGTGCCAGTAGGGGACAGGCGGATGGCTACACCTTC.

This clonotype came up a few times. The V and J genes are TRBV7-9 and TRBJ2-1; TRBD2 matches at 12 bases. After removal of 6 bases from V and 6 bases from J, the junction contained 9 bases not matched to a gene. Germline CDR1 and CDR2: SEHNR and FQNEAQ (reference sequence). This CDR3 has 16 residues. CDR3 in DNA: TGTGCCAGCAGTCCGCCGGGACTAGCGGGTTCCAATGAGCAGTTCTTC. Amino acids: CASSPPGLAGSNEQFF. The complete variable domain, with remaining parts taken from reference TRBV7-9 and TRBJ2-1, reads DTGVSQNPRHKITKRGQNVTFRCDPISEHNRLYWYRQTLGQGPEFLTYFQNEAQLEKSRLLSDRFSAERPKGSFSTLEIQRTEQGDSAMYLCASSPPGLAGSNEQFFGPGTRLTVL.

In regard to this clonotype: A much larger clone is a single base away; this may be a read error. The V and J genes are TRBV6-2 or TRBV6-3 and TRBJ2-1; TRBD1 matches at 7 bases. Germline CDR1 MNHEY, CDR2 SVGEGT. The CDR3 runs to 15 residues. The CDR3 protein is CAIGIFVGGYNEQLF. CDR3 in DNA: TGTGCCATCGGAATTTTCGTAGGGGGCTACAATGAGCAGTTATTC.

The CDR3 nucleotides read TGCAGCGTTGTTGGGGACAGGGGCAACGAGCAGTACTTC. Protein: CSVVGDRGNEQYF. This chain connects TRBV29-1 to TRBJ2-7, with 10 positions matching TRBD1. The CDR3 has 13 residues. Per the germline V gene, CDR1 is SQVTM and CDR2 is ANQGSEA. With V trimmed by 4 bases and J by 5 bases, 5 bases remained unmatched.

This clonotype was counted many times. The chain joins TRBV28 to TRBJ2-7; D call uncertain. CDR1 MDHEN and CDR2 SYDVKM come from the germline V gene. Trimming took off 4 bases at V and 0 bases at J, with 10 bases between the two ends. This CDR3 region has 14 residues. CDR3 sequence reads: CASSSSENSYEQYF. The DNA for the CDR3 is TGTGCCAGCAGTTCAAGCGAGAACTCCTACGAGCAGTACTTC.

This clonotype has only a few counts. J is TRBJ2-7 and V is TRBV30; the match to TRBD2 covers 11 bases. Germline V gives CDR1 GTSNPN, CDR2 SVGIG (reference sequence). With V trimmed by 4 bases and J by 2 bases, 1 base remained unmatched. This CDR3 comprises 13 residues. In nucleotides, the CDR3 is TGTGCCTGGAATAGCGGGAGGGCCTACGAGCAGTACTTC. It encodes CAWNSGRAYEQYF.

This clonotype was seen at least ten times. The genes are TRBV7-8 and TRBJ1-5, with D unresolved. The CDR3 contains 17 residues. Between the trimmed V and J ends, which lost 1 base and 0 bases, there was a span of 13 bases. Germline CDR1 reads SGHVS; CDR2 reads FQNEAQ. The CDR3 reads CASSLEGVPRSNQPQHF. Here the CDR3 DNA reads TGTGCCAGCAGCTTAGAAGGAGTCCCCCGTAGCAATCAGCCCCAGCATTTT.

The chain employs TRBV20-1 and TRBJ1-2; tentative D call: TRBD1 (6 bases). The CDR3 contains 14 residues. Trimming removed 4 bases from V and 0 bases from J, with 12 bases in between. CDR1 and CDR2 (germline): DFQATT, SNEGSKA (reference sequence). CDR3: CSAIGGGTNYGYTF. The CDR3, as DNA: TGCAGTGCTATCGGAGGGGGTACTAACTATGGCTACACCTTC.

This clonotype appeared many times. The gene calls are TRBV29-1 and TRBJ2-1, with 10 bases fitting TRBD2. Germline assignment: CDR1 SQVTM and CDR2 ANQGSEA. V gave up 3 bases and J gave up 3 bases; unmatched junction bases: 2. CDR3 length: 14 amino acids. CDR3 DNA sequence: TGCAGCGTTGACGGACTAGCGGTCTACAATGAGCAGTTCTTC. Protein: CSVDGLAVYNEQFF.

The table lists this clonotype with many counts. J is TRBJ2-3 and V is TRBV20-1; 9 positions agree with TRBD2. The V and J ends lost 7 bases and 4 bases, in that order; junction bases with no gene match: 15. This CDR3 is built from 16 residues. The germline V gene has CDR1 DFQATT and CDR2 SNEGSKA (reference sequence). CDR3 nucleotide sequence: TGCAGTGGACCATCCTTGGGTAGCGGGAGTCCAGATACGCAGTATTTT. This encodes CSGPSLGSGSPDTQYF.

This clonotype was seen many times. V usage is TRBV7-9 and J usage is TRBJ1-4; D unclear. This CDR3 has 13 residues. Germline CDR1 and CDR2: SEHNR and FQNEAQ (reference sequence). V was clipped by 3 bases and J by 7 bases, with 9 bases between them. This CDR3 is CASSLDVSEKLFF. The CDR3, as DNA: TGTGCCAGCAGCTTGGATGTGAGTGAAAAACTGTTTTTT.

Ten or more counts support this clonotype. The gene calls are TRBV7-6 and TRBJ1-1; a possible D gene is TRBD1 (6 bases). The length of the CDR3 is 14 residues. V lost 2 bases, J lost 7 bases, and 14 bases lay in between. Looked up from germline, CDR1 is SGHVS and CDR2 is FNYEAQ. This CDR3 is CASSLQPDSLEAFF. The CDR3 nucleotides read TGTGCCAGCAGCTTACAGCCGGACAGCCTTGAAGCTTTCTTT.

The sample holds many counts of this clonotype. This chain uses TRBV6-6 with TRBJ2-3, with TRBD2 identical over 9 bases. Germline lookup yields CDR1 MNHNY and CDR2 SVGAGI (reference sequence). J lost 8 bases, V lost 6 bases, and 12 bases had no gene match. This CDR3 spans 15 amino acids. The CDR3, as DNA: TGTGCCAGCAGCCCCTCGGCGGGAGGGCTCGGTACGCAGTATTTT. Translating it yields CASSPSAGGLGTQYF.

This clonotype was found many times. J is TRBJ2-2 and V is TRBV12-3 or TRBV12-4; 14 bases agree with TRBD2. Trimming cost V 4 bases and J 4 bases; bases outside gene matches: 8. There are 18 residues in the CDR3. CDR3 DNA: TGTGCCAGCAGTTCCCGACTAGCGGGAGGGCCGGGCACCGGGGAGCTGTTTTTT. It specifies CASSSRLAGGPGTGELFF.

Ten or more counts support this clonotype. V usage is TRBV20-1 and J usage is TRBJ2-1; D is uncertain. Germline loops: CDR1 DFQATT, CDR2 SNEGSKA (reference sequence). There are 11 residues in the CDR3. Trimming took 1 base from V and 8 from J, leaving 6 bases between them. The chain's CDR3 is CSARGNYEQFF. DNA for the CDR3: TGCAGTGCTAGAGGGAATTATGAGCAGTTCTTC.

V is TRBV24-1 and J is TRBJ2-3; unclear D gene. Germline V gives CDR1 KGHDR, CDR2 SFDVKD. This CDR3 is 11 amino acids long. Trimming left V 1 base short and J 8 bases short, with 3 bases between. The CDR3 region is CATSDFGTQYF. CDR3 bases: TGTGCCACCAGTGATTTCGGTACGCAGTATTTT.

The chain carries TRBV20-1 and TRBJ1-2, with a possible D match to TRBD1 (6 bases). Germline V lookup: CDR1 DFQATT, CDR2 SNEGSKA (reference sequence). CDR3 length equals 13 residues. V shed 4 bases and J shed 3 bases, with 12 bases lying between them. In DNA, the CDR3 is TGCAGTGCTACACCTACAGGGTACTATGGCTACACCTTC. Its translation: CSATPTGYYGYTF.

This clonotype was found a few times. The chain joins TRBV29-1 to TRBJ2-3; 7 bases are a match to TRBD2. Losses at the gene ends were 5 bases for V and 2 bases for J; bases not matched to a gene: 1. CDR1 and CDR2 (germline): SQVTM, ANQGSEA. CDR3 length equals 12 residues. DNA of the CDR3: TGCAGCGTTCTAGCGGCCACAGATACGCAGTATTTT. Amino acids: CSVLAATDTQYF.

This clonotype turned up a few times. The chain links TRBV12-3 or TRBV12-4 to TRBJ1-2; D gene uncertain. With 9 bases removed from V and 7 bases from J, the gap between germline ends came to 12 bases. The CDR3 spans 11 residues. The CDR3 spells CASISAGGYTF. For the CDR3, the DNA is TGTGCCAGTATTTCCGCCGGTGGCTACACCTTC.

The sample holds many counts of this clonotype. This chain joins TRBV12-3 or TRBV12-4 and TRBJ2-5; 8 positions match TRBD1. This CDR3 is 13 amino acids long. The ends lost 10 bases at V and 0 bases at J; junction bases unmatched: 4. The CDR3: CATRTGYQETQYF. The CDR3 region has the DNA TGTGCCACCAGGACAGGGTACCAAGAGACCCAGTACTTC.